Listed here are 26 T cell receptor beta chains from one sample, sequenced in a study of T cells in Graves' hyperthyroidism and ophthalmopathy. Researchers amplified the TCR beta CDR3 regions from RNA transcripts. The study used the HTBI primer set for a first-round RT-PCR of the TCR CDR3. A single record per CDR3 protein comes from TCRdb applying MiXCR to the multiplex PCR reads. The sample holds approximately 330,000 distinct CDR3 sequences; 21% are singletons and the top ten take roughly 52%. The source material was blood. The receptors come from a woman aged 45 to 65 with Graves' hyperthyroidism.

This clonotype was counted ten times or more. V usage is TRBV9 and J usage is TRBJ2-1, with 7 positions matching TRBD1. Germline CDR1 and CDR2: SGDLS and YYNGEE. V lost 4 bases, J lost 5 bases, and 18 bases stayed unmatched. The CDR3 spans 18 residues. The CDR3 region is CASSPEVGDSLAHNEQFF. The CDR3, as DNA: TGTGCCAGCAGCCCCGAGGTTGGGGACAGTTTAGCGCACAATGAGCAGTTCTTC. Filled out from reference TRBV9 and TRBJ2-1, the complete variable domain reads DSGVTQTPKHLITATGQRVTLRCSPRSGDLSVYWYQQSLDQGLQFLIQYYNGEERAKGNILERFSAQQFPDLHSELNLSSLELGDSALYFCASSPEVGDSLAHNEQFFGPGTRLTVL.

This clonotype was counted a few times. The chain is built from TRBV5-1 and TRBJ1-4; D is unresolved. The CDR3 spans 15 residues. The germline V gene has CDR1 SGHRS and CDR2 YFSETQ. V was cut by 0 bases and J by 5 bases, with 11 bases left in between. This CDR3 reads CASSLVEGLNEKLFF. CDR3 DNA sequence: TGCGCCAGCAGCTTGGTAGAGGGCCTCAATGAAAAACTGTTTTTT.

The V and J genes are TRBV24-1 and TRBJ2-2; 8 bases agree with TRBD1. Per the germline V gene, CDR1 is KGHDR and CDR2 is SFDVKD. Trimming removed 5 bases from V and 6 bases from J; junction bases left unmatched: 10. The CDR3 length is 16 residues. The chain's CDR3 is CATSGPTGEFAGELFF. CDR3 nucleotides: TGTGCCACCAGTGGCCCGACAGGGGAGTTTGCCGGGGAGCTGTTTTTT.

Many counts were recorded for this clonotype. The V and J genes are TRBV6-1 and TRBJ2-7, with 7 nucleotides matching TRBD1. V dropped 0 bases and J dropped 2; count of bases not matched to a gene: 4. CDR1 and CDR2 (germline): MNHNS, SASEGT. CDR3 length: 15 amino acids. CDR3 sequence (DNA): TGTGCCAGCAGTGAAGCCCCCGGGACAGCCTACGAGCAGTACTTC. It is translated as CASSEAPGTAYEQYF.

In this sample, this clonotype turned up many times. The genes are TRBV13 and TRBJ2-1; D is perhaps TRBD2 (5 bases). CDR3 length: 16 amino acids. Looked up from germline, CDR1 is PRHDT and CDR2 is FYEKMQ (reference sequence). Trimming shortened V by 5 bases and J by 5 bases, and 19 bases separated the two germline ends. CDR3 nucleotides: TGTGCCAGCAGCGTCCTCCGGGAAAATAGGGACAATGAGCAGTTCTTC. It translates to CASSVLRENRDNEQFF.

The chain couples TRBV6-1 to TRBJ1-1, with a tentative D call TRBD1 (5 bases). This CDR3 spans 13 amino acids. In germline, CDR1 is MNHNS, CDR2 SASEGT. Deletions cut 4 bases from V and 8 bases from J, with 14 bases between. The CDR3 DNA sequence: TGTGCCAGCAGTGGGGGTTCAGGGAGGGAAGCTTTCTTT. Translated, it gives CASSGGSGREAFF.

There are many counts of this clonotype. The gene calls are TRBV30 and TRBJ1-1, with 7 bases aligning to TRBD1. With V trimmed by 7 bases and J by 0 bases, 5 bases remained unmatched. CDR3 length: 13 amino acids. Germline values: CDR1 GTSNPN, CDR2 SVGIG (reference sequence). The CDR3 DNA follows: TGTGCCTCGACAGGGTTGGTGAACACTGAAGCTTTCTTT. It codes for CASTGLVNTEAFF.

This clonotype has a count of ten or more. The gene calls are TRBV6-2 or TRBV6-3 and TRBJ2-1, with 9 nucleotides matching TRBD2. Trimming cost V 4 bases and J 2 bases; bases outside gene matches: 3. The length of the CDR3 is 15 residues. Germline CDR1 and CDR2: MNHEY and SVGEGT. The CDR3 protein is CASSLAGVAYNEQFF. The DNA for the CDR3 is TGTGCCAGCAGTTTAGCGGGAGTAGCCTACAATGAGCAGTTCTTC.

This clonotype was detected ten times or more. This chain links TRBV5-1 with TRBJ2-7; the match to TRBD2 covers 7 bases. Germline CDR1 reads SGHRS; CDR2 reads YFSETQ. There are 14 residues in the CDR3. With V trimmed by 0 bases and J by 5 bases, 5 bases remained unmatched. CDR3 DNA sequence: TGCGCCAGCAGCTTGGTGGGAGGGATCGACGAGCAGTACTTC. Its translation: CASSLVGGIDEQYF.

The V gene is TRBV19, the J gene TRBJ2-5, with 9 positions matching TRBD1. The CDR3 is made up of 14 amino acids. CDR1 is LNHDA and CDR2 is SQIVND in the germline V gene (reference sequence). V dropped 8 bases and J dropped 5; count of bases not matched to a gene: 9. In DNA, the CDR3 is TGTGCCAGTGACACGGGACAGGGTTTCGAGACCCAGTACTTC. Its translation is CASDTGQGFETQYF.

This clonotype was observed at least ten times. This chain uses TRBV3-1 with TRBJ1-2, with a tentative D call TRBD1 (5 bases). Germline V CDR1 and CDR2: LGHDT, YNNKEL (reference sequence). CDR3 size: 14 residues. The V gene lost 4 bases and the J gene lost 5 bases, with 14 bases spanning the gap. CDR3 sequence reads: CASSPYKAGYGYTF. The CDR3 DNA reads TGTGCCAGCAGCCCATATAAGGCAGGGTATGGCTACACCTTC.

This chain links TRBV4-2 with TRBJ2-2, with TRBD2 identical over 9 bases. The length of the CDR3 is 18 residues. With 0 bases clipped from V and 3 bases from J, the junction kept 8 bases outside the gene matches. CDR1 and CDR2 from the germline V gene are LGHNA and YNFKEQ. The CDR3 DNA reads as TGTGCCAGCAGCCAAGATCAGGGAACTAGCGGGTACACCGGGGAGCTGTTTTTT. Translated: CASSQDQGTSGYTGELFF.

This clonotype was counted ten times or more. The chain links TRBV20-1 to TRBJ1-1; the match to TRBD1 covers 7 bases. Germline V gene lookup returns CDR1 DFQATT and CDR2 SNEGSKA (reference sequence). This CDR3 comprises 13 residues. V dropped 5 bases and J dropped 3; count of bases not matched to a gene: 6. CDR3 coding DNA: TGCAGTGCTTTGACAGGGCAGGACACTGAAGCTTTCTTT. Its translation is CSALTGQDTEAFF.

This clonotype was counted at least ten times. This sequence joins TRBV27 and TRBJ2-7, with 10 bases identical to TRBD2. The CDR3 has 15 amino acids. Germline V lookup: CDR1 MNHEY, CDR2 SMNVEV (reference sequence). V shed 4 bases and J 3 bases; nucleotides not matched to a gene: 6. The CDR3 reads CASSYRTSGGYEQYF. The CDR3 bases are TGTGCCAGCAGTTACCGGACTAGCGGAGGCTACGAGCAGTACTTC.

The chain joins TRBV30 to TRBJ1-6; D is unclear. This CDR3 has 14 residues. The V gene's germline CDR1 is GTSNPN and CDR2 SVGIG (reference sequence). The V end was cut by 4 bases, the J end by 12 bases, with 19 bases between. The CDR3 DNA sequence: TGTGCCTGGAAGGGAGGGAGCAAGGTAGAACCCCTCCACTTT. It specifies CAWKGGSKVEPLHF.

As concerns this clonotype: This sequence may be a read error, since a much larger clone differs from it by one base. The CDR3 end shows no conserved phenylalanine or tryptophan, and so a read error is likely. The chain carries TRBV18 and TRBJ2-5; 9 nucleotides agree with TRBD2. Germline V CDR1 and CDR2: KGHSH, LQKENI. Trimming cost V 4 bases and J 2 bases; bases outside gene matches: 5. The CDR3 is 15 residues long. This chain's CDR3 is CASSLRLAAQETQYL. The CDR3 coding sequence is TGTGCCAGCTCACTCCGACTAGCGGCTCAAGAGACCCAGTACCTC.

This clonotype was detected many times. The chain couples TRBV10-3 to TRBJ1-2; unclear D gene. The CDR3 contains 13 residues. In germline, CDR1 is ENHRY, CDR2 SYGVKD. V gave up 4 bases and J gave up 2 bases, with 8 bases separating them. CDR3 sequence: CAISADSNYGYTF. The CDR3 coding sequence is TGTGCCATCAGTGCGGACTCAAACTATGGCTACACCTTC.

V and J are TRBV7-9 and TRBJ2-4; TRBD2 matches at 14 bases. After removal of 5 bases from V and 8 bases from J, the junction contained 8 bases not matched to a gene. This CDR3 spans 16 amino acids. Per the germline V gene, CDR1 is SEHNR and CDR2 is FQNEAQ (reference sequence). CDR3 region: CASSRGTSGSRDIQYF. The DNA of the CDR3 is TGTGCCAGCAGCCGTGGGACTAGCGGGAGTCGGGACATTCAGTACTTC.

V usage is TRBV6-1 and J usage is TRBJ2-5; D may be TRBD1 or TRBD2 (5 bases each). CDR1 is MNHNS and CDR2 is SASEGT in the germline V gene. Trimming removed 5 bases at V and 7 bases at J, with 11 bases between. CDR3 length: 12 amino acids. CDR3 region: CASSPVGTTQYF. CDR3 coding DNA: TGTGCCAGCAGTCCGGTGGGGACGACCCAGTACTTC.

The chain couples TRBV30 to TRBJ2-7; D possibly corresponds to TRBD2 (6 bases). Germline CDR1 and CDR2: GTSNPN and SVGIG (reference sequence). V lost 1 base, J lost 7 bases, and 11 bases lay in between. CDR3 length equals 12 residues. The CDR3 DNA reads TGTGCCTGGAGTGCCGGTGGAGGGGAGCAGTACTTC. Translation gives CAWSAGGGEQYF.

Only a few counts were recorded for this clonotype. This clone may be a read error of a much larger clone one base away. CDR3 coding DNA: TGTGCCATCAGTGAGTCGAGTAGCGGGGGGGAGACCCGGTACTTC. Amino acid sequence: CAISESSSGGETRYF. The chain couples TRBV10-3 to TRBJ2-5; 11 bases agree with TRBD2. Germline V gene sequence: CDR1 ENHRY, CDR2 SYGVKD. The CDR3 extends over 15 amino acids.

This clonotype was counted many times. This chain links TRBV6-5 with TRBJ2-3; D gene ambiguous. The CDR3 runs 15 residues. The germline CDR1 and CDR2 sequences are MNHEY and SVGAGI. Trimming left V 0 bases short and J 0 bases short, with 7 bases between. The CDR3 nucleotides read TGTGCCAGCAGTTACTCTAGACCTAGCACAGATACGCAGTATTTT. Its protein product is CASSYSRPSTDTQYF.

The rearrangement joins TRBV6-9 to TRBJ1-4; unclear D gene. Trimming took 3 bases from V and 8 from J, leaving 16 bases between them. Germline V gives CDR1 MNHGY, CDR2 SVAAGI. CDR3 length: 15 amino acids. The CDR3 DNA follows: TGTGCCAGCAGTTACGGAAGATTTGTGGCCGAAAAACTGTTTTTT. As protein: CASSYGRFVAEKLFF.

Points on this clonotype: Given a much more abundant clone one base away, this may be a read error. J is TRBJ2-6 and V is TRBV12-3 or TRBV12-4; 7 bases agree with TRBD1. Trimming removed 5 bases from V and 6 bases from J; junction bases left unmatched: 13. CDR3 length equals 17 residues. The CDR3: CASSAQAGGAEANVLTF. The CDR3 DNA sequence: TGTGCCAGCAGTGCTCAGGCAGGGGGAGCTGAGGCCAACGTCCTGACTTTC.

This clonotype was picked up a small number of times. As DNA, the CDR3 is TGTGCCAGCAGCCCCTCCCCGGACAGGGCGCTTGAGGTAGTCAATCAGCCCCAGCATTTT. This gives the protein CASSPSPDRALEVVNQPQHF. The J gene is TRBJ1-5, the V gene TRBV5-8, with TRBD1 matching 8 bases. CDR3 length equals 20 residues. V dropped 4 bases and J dropped 3; count of bases not matched to a gene: 21. Per the germline V gene, CDR1 is SGHTS and CDR2 is YDEGEE.

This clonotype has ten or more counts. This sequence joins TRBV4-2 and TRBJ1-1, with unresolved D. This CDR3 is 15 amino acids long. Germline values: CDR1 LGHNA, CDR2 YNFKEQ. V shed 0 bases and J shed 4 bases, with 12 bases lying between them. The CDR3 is CASSQDLLTRTEAFF. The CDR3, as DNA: TGTGCCAGCAGCCAAGACCTCCTAACCCGCACTGAAGCTTTCTTT.